Reported below is one T cell receptor beta chain. No antigen is known for it. Germline CDR1 reads MDHEN; CDR2 reads SYDVKM. V was cut by 5 bases and J by 4 bases, with 11 bases left in between. This CDR3 spans 13 amino acids. This specimen comes from a study of CD4+ T cells in melanoma. Method: immunoSEQ multiplex PCR; TCRdb's copy keeps in-frame clones and lacks some. The sample has 110,000 to 150,000 clones, about nine tenths seen once; the top ten hold 1.5% to 1.9%. Findings and caveats of the study: Diverse differentiation states were reported for melanoma neoantigen-specific CD4+ T cells.

V and J are TRBV28 and TRBJ1-1, with unresolved D. The sequence derives from a human donor with melanoma. The CDR3 coding sequence is TGTGCCAGCAGTCCCTTCAGCTCCACTGAAGCTTTCTTT. Translating gives CASSPFSSTEAFF.